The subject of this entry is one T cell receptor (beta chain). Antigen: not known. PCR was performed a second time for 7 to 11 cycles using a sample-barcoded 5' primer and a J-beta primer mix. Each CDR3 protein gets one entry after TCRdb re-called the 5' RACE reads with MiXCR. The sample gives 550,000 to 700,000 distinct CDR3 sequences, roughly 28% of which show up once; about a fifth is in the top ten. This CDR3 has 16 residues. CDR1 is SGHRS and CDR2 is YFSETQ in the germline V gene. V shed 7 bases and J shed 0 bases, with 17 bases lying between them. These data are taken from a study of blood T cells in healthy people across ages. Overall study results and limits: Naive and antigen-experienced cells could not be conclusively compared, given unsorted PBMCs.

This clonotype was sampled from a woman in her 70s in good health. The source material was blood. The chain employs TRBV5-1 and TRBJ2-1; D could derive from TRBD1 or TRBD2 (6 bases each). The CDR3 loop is CASGGAGTNSYNEQFF. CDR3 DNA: TGCGCCAGCGGAGGGGCCGGGACAAACTCCTACAATGAGCAGTTCTTC.